This paragraph covers one TCR beta chain sequence. The junction departs from germline at one end; a sequencing error may be responsible. The data stem from a study of CD8+CD57+ T cells in acquired aplastic anemia. Germline lookup yields CDR1 SGHTA and CDR2 FQGNSA. The CDR3 length is 11 residues. Genomic DNA provided the template from which TCR beta VDJ and CDR3 profiles were obtained. TCRdb re-analysed the reads in MiXCR, keeping a single row per CDR3 protein. Here the sample spans 200,000 to 250,000 distinct CDR3 sequences, about half being singletons. Those patients picked for sequencing had displayed CD8+CD57+ cell expansion on flow cytometry.

The material sequenced was sorted CD4+, CD8+, or CD8+CD57+ T cells (not recorded which) from PBMCs. This chain links TRBV7-2 with TRBJ1-1; D unresolved. The clonotype comes from a human donor with aplastic anemia. CDR3 DNA sequence: TGTGCCAGCAGGTTTAACACTGAGGCTTTCTTT. Protein: CASRFNTEAFF.